This T cell receptor beta chain was sequenced in a study of CD8+CD57+ T cells in acquired aplastic anemia. Regarding the study as a whole: Common to patients and controls were 25 to 30 CD8+ CDR3 sequences.

Notes on this clonotype: Its antigen is still unknown.

Genomic DNA, serving as template, underwent TCR beta VDJ and CDR3 profiling. TCRdb re-derived calls from the reads in MiXCR, one entry per CDR3 protein. The table has about 210,000 distinct CDR3 sequences, about 59% seen once. The source material was sorted CD4+, CD8+, or CD8+CD57+ T cells (not recorded which) from PBMCs. The clonotype comes from a human donor in good health.

The CDR3 sequence: CSATAGAYTDTQYF. The CDR3 DNA follows: TGCAGTGCTACGGCAGGGGCTTACACAGATACGCAGTATTTT. This sequence joins TRBV20-1 and TRBJ2-3, with D perhaps matching TRBD1 (6 bases). CDR3 size: 14 residues. Trimming removed 4 bases from V and 2 bases from J, with 13 bases in between. CDR1 is DFQATT, CDR2 SNEGSKA, per germline (reference sequence).